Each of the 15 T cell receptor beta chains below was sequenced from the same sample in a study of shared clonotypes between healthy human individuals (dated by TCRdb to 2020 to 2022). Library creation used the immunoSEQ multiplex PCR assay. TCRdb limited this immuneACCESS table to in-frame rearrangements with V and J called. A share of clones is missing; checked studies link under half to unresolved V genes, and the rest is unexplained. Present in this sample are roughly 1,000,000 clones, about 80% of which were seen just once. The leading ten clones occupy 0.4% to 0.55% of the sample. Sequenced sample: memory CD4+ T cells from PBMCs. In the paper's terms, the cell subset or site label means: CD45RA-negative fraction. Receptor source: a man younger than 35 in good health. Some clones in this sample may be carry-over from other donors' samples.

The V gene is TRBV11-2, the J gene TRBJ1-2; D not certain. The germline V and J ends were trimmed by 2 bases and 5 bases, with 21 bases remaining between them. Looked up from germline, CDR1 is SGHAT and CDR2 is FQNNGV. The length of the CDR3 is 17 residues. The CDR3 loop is CASSLSLYPTNGYGYTF. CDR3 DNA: TGTGCCAGCAGCTTATCCCTATACCCCACAAACGGATATGGCTACACCTTC.

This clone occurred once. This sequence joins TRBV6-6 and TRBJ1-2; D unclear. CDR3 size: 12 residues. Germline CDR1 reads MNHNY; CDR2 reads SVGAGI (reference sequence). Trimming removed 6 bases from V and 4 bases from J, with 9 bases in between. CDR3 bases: TGTGCCAGCAGCTCGGCCGCCTATGGCTACACCTTC. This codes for CASSSAAYGYTF.

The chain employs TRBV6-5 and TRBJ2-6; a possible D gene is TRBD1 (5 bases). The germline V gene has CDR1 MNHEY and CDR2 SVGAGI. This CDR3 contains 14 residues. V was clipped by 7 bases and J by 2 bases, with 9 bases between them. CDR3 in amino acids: CASTTRAGANVLTF. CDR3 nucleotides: TGTGCCAGCACTACCAGGGCTGGGGCCAACGTCCTGACTTTC.

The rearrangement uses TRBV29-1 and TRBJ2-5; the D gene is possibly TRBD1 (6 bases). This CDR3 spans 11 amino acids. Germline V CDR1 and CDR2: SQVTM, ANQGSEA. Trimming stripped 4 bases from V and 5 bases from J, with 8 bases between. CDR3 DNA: TGCAGCGTTGCAGGGGTCGAGACCCAGTACTTC. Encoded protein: CSVAGVETQYF.

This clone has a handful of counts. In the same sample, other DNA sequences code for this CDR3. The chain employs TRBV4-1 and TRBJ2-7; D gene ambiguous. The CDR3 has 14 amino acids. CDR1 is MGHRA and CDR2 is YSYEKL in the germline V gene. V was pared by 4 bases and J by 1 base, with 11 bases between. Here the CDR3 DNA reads TGCGCCAGCAGCCCGACACGAACTTCCTACGAGCAGTACTTC. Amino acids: CASSPTRTSYEQYF.

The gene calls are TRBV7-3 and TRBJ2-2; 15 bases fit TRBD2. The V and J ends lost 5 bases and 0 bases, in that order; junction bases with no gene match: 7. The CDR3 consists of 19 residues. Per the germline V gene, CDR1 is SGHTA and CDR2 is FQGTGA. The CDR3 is CASSVRRTSGRANTGELFF. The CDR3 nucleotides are TGTGCCAGCAGCGTAAGAAGGACTAGCGGGAGGGCGAACACCGGGGAGCTGTTTTTT.

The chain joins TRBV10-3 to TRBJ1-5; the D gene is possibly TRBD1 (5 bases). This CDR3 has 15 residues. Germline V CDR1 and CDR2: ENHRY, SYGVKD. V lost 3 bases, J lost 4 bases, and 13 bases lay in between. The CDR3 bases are TGTGCCATCAGTGAAAGGGACGGGACTAATCAGCCCCAGCATTTT. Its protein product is CAISERDGTNQPQHF.

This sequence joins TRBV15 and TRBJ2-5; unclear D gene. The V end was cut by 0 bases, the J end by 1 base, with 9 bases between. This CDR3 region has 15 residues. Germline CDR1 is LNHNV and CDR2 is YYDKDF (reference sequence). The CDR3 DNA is TGTGCCACCAGCAGAGATCGACACCTCCAAGAGACCCAGTACTTC. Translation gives CATSRDRHLQETQYF.

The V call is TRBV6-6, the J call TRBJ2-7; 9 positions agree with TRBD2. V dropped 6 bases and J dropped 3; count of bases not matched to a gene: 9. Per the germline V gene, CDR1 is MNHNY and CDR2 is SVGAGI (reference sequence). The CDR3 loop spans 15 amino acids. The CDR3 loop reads CASRSSGGTYYEQYF. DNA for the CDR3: TGTGCCAGCAGATCCAGCGGGGGGACATACTACGAGCAGTACTTC.

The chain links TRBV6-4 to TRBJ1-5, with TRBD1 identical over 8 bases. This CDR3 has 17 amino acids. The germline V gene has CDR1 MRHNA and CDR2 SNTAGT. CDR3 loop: CAPKDRSPDRENQPQHF. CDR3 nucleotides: TGTGCGCCGAAGGACCGATCCCCGGACAGGGAGAATCAGCCCCAGCATTTT.

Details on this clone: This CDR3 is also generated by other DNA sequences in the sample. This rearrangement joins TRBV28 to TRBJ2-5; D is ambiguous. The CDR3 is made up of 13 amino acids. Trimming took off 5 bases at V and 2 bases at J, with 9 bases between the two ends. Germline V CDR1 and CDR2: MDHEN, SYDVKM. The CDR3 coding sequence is TGTGCCAGCAGTCTAGGCGGTCAAGAGACCCAGTACTTC. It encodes CASSLGGQETQYF.

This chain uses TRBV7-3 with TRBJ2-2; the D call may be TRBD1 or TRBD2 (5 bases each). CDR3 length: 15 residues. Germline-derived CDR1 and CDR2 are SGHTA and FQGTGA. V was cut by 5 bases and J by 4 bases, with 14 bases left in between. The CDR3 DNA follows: TGTGCCAGCAGCCCCGGGGCCTCGTCCACCGGGGAGCTGTTTTTT. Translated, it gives CASSPGASSTGELFF.

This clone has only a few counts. The CDR3 region is CASSSTYRAPNTGELFF. CDR3 DNA: TGTGCCAGCAGCTCTACCTACAGGGCCCCGAACACCGGGGAGCTGTTTTTT. This rearrangement joins TRBV5-5 to TRBJ2-2, with D perhaps matching TRBD1 (6 bases). This CDR3 is built from 17 residues. Germline V gene lookup returns CDR1 SGHKS and CDR2 YYEKEE (reference sequence). The V end lost 3 bases, the J end lost 0 bases, and 15 bases lay between the germline ends.

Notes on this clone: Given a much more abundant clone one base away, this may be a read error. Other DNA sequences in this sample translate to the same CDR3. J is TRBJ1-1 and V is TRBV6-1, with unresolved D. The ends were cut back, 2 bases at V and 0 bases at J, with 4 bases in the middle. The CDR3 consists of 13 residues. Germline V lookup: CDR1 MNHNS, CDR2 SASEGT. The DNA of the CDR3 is TGTGCCAGCAGTGAACAGGTGAACACTGAAGCTTTCTTT. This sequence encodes CASSEQVNTEAFF.

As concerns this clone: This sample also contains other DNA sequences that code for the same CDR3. The CDR3 loop reads CASSLGLAGQETQYF. CDR3 bases: TGTGCCAGCAGCTTAGGGCTAGCGGGACAAGAGACCCAGTACTTC. The chain recombines TRBV7-2 with TRBJ2-5; 9 nucleotides match TRBD2. The J segment lost 2 bases and the V segment lost 1 base, leaving 2 bases of the junction unmatched. The CDR3 totals 15 residues. CDR1 is SGHTA and CDR2 is FQGNSA in the germline V gene.